Below, one T cell receptor beta chain is given with its context. The sample comes from a study of chemoradiotherapy in HPV16-positive cancers. The table came from immunoSEQ multiplex PCR; TCRdb's copy has only in-frame clones and leaves some out. The sample lists roughly 30,000 clones; about 90% were seen once. Trimming cost V 7 bases and J 1 base; bases outside gene matches: 5. There are 14 residues in the CDR3. Germline V CDR1 and CDR2: GTSNPN, SVGIG (reference sequence). The source is a human donor with HPV-associated anogenital cancer. Sequencing was performed on blood, taken from a patient who underwent chemoradiotherapy. The rearrangement links TRBV30 to TRBJ2-3, with TRBD2 identical over 10 bases. DNA for the CDR3: TGTGCCTACAGCGGGGGGGCCCGCACAGATACGCAGTATTTT. The encoded protein is CAYSGGARTDTQYF.